The TCR beta chain under discussion was sequenced for a study of cytomegalovirus exposure and HLA in healthy donors. Study-level background: Out of approximately 170 million T cells, an earlier analysis found roughly 110 million unique TCR beta sequences in total.

Primers for the PCR totalled 60 Vbeta and 13 Jbeta. Using immunoSEQ multiplex PCR, the repertoire was profiled, and TCRdb retains in-frame clones only, with some absent. The top ten clones hold 1.8% of a sample with 100,000 to 150,000 clones, over 70% of them seen once. Note on this clone: Its antigen remains unidentified.

General observations from the study: The study dropped some indistinguishable V segments, TRBV6-2 and TRBV6-3 among them.

Germline values: CDR1 MNHEY, CDR2 SVGAGI. This CDR3 has 14 residues. J is TRBJ2-5 and V is TRBV6-5; no clear D. The J call is doubtful: the DNA matches TRBJ2-7 better. Sequencing was done on a sample of PBMCs. The TCR originated in a middle-aged woman in good health and CMV-seronegative. CDR3 protein: CASSYSGQVYEQYF. The CDR3 DNA follows: TGTGCCAGCAGTTACTCTGGTCAGGTGTACGAGCAGTACTTC.